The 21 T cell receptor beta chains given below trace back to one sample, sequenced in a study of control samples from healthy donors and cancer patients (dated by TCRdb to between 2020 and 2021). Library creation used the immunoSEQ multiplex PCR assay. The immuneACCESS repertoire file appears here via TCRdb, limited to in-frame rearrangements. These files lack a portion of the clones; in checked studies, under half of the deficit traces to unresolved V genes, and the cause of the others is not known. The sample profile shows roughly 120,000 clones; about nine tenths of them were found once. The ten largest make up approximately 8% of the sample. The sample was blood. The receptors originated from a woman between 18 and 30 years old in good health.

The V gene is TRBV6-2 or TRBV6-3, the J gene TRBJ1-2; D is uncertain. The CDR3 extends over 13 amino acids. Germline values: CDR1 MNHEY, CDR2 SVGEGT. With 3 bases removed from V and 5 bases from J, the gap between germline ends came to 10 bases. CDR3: CASSYALQYGYTF. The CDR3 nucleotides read TGTGCCAGCAGTTATGCCCTGCAATATGGCTACACCTTC.

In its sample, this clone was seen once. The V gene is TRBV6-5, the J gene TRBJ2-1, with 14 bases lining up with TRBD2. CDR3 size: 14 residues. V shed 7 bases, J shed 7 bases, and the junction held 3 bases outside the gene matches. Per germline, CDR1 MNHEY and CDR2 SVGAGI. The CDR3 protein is CASIWTSGRNEQFF. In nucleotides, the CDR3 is TGTGCCAGCATATGGACTAGCGGGAGGAATGAGCAGTTCTTC.

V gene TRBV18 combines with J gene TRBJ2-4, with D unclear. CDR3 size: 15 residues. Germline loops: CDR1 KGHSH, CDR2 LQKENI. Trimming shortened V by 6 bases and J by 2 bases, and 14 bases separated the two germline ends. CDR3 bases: TGTGCCAGCTCCACATCGAGCTGGCCCAAAAACATTCAGTACTTC. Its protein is CASSTSSWPKNIQYF.

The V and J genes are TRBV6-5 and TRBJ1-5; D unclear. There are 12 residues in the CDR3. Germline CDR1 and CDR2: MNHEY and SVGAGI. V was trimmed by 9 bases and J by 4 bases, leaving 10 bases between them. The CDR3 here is CASRLANQPQHF. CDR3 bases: TGTGCCAGTCGCCTAGCTAATCAGCCCCAGCATTTT.

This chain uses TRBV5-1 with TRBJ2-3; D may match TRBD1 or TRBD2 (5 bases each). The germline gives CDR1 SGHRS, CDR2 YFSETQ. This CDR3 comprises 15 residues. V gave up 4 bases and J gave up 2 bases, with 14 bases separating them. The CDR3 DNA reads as TGCGCCAGCAGCCTAGCAGGGTACCACACAGATACGCAGTATTTT. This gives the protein CASSLAGYHTDTQYF.

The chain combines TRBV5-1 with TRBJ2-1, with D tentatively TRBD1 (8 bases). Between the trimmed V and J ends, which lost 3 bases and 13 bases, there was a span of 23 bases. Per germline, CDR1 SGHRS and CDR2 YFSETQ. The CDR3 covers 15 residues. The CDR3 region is CASSSDGQGGKGQFF. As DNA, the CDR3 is TGCGCCAGCAGCTCAGACGGACAGGGAGGGAAAGGTCAGTTCTTC.

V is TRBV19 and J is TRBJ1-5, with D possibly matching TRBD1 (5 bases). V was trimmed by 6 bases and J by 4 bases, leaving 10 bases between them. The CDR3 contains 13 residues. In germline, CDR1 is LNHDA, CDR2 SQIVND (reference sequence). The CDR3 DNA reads TGTGCCAGTAGGTGGGACGGAAATCAGCCCCAGCATTTT. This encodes CASRWDGNQPQHF. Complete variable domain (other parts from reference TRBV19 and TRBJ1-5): DGGITQSPKYLFRKEGQNVTLSCEQNLNHDAMYWYRQDPGQGLRLIYYSQIVNDFQKGDIAEGYSVSREKKESFPLTVTSAQKNPTAFYLCASRWDGNQPQHFGDGTRLSIL.

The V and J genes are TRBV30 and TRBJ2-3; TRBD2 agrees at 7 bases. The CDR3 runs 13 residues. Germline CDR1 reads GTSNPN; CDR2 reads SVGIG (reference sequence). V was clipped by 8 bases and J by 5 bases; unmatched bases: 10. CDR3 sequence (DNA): TGTGCCGCTCAGCGGACTAGTAAAGATACGCAGTATTTT. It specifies CAAQRTSKDTQYF. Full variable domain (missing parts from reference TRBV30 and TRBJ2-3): SQTIHQWPATLVQPVGSPLSLECTVEGTSNPNLYWYRQAAGRGLQLLFYSVGIGQISSEVPQNLSASRPQDRQFILSSKKLLLSDSGFYLCAAQRTSKDTQYFGPGTRLTVL.

CDR3 DNA: TGTGCCAGTAGATCTCCCGCCGGGACAGGGGGTAGTGGCTACACCTTC. It translates to CASRSPAGTGGSGYTF. V is TRBV19 and J is TRBJ1-2; 11 nucleotides line up with TRBD1. V dropped 6 bases and J dropped 7; count of bases not matched to a gene: 13. Per germline, CDR1 LNHDA and CDR2 SQIVND (reference sequence). This CDR3 contains 16 residues.

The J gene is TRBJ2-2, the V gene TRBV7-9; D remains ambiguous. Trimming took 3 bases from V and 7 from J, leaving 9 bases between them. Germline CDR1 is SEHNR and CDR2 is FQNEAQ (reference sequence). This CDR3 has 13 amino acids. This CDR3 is CASSFIKGGELFF. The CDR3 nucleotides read TGTGCCAGCAGCTTTATTAAAGGCGGGGAGCTGTTTTTT.

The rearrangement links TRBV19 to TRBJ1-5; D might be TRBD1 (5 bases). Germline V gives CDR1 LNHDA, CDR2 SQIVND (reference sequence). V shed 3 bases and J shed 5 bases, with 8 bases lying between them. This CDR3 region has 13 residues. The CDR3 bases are TGTGCCAGTAGTATTGACAGCTATCAGCCCCAGCATTTT. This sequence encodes CASSIDSYQPQHF.

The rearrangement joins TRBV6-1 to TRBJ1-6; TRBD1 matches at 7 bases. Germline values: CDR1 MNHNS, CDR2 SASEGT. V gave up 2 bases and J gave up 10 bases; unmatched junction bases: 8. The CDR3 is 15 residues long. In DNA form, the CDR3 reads TGTGCCAGCAGTGAAAGTGGGCAGGGGGGCTCACCCCTCCACTTT. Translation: CASSESGQGGSPLHF.

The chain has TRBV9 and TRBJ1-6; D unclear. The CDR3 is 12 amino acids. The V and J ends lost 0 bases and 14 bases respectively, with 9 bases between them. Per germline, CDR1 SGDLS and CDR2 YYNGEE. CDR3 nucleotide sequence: TGTGCCAGCAGCGTAGCGGGAGGAACCCTCCACTTT. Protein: CASSVAGGTLHF. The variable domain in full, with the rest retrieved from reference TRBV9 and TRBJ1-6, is DSGVTQTPKHLITATGQRVTLRCSPRSGDLSVYWYQQSLDQGLQFLIQYYNGEERAKGNILERFSAQQFPDLHSELNLSSLELGDSALYFCASSVAGGTLHFGNGTRLTVT.

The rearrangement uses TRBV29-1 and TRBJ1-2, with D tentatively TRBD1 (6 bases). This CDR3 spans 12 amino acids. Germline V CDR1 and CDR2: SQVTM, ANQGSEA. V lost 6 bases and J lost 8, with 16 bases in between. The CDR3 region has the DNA TGCAGCGTCCCCGGGGGCCTCGGGGGCTACACCTTC. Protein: CSVPGGLGGYTF.

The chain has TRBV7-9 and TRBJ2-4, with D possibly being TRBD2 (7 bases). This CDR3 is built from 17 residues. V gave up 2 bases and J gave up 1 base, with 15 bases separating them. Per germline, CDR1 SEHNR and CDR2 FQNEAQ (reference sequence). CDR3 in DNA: TGTGCCAGCAGCTTACTCCGGGGGGCTGAGGCCAAAAACATTCAGTACTTC. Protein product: CASSLLRGAEAKNIQYF.

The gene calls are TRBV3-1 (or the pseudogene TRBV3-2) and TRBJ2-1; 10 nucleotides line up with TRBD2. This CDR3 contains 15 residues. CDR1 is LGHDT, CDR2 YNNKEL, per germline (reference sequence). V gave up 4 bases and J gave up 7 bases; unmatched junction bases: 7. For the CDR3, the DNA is TGTGCCAGCAGCCGGAGCGGGGGGGCCTGGAATGAGCAGTTCTTC. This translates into CASSRSGGAWNEQFF.

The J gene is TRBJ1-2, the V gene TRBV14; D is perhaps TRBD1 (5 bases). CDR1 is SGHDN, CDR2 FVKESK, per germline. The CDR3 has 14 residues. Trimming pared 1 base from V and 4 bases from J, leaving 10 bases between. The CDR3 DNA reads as TGTGCCAGCAGCCAAGGAGCAGGGATCTATGGCTACACCTTC. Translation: CASSQGAGIYGYTF.

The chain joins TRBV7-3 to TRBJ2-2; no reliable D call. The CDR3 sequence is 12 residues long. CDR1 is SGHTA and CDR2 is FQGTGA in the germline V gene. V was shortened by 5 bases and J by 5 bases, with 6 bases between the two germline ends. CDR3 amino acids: CASSQGTGELFF. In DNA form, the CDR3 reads TGTGCCAGCAGCCAAGGAACCGGGGAGCTGTTTTTT.

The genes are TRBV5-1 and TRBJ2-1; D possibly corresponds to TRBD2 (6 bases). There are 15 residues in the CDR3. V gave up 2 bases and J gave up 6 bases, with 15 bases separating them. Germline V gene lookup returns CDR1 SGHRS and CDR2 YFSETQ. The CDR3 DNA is TGCGCCAGCAGCTTCGGGGGAAATGCTGGCAATGAGCAGTTCTTC. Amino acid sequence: CASSFGGNAGNEQFF. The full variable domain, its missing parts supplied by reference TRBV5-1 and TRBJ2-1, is KAGVTQTPRYLIKTRGQQVTLSCSPISGHRSVSWYQQTPGQGLQFLFEYFSETQRNKGNFPGRFSGRQFSNSRSEMNVSTLELGDSALYLCASSFGGNAGNEQFFGPGTRLTVL.

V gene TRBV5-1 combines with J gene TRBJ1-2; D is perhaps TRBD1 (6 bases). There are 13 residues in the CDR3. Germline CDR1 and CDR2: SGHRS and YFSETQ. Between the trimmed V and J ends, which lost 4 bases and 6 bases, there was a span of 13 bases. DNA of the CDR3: TGCGCCAGCAGCCTACAGGGTAGGGATGGCTACACCTTC. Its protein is CASSLQGRDGYTF. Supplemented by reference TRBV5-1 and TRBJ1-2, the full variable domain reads KAGVTQTPRYLIKTRGQQVTLSCSPISGHRSVSWYQQTPGQGLQFLFEYFSETQRNKGNFPGRFSGRQFSNSRSEMNVSTLELGDSALYLCASSLQGRDGYTFGSGTRLTVV.

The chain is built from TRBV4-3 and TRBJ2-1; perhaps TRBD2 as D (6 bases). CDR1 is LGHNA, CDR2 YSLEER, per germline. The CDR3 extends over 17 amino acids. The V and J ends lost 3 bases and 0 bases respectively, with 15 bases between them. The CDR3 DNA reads TGCGCCAGCAGCCACGCCTCCACTAGCCACTCCTACAATGAGCAGTTCTTC. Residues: CASSHASTSHSYNEQFF.